Sequencing of this TCR beta chain was carried out in a study of technical replicates of blood from several donors. Clones were read by immunoSEQ multiplex PCR, and TCRdb kept only the in-frame ones, dropping some. The repertoire holds approximately 79,000 clones, with about nine tenths as singletons. This CDR3 spans 13 amino acids. Trimming took 9 bases from V and 3 from J, leaving 15 bases between them. Germline V CDR1 and CDR2: LNHDA, SQIVND (reference sequence). The clonotype was recovered from a human donor in good health. The rearrangement joins TRBV19 to TRBJ2-7; TRBD1 is a possible D gene (5 bases). The sequenced sample consisted of T cells isolated from PBMCs. The CDR3: CASSAGHFYEQYF. The DNA for the CDR3 is TGTGCCAGCTCGGCAGGGCATTTCTACGAGCAGTACTTC.